This is a list of T cell receptor beta chains from one sample in a study of cytomegalovirus exposure and HLA in healthy donors. Produced via immunoSEQ multiplex PCR; TCRdb's table is partial and in-frame only. Of 100,000 to 120,000 clones in the sample, roughly 86% were seen once. Sample: PBMCs. These receptor sequences come from a man aged 35-49 years in good health and CMV-seronegative. Both conserved end residues are part of each CDR3. D genes are given only for firm matches. Clone sizes are given selectively: once, few, many, or a class where the clone is expanded.

clone_size: -; j_call: TRBJ1-2; d_call: -; v_call: TRBV9; cdr3_aa: CASTSRGYYGYTF; cdr3_nt: TGTGCCAGCACCTCGAGAGGGTACTATGGCTACACCTTC
clone_size: -; j_call: TRBJ1-5; d_call: -; v_call: TRBV6-5; cdr3_aa: CASSSDRTLKPQHF; cdr3_nt: TGTGCCAGCAGTTCCGACAGGACCTTGAAGCCCCAGCATTTT
clone_size: -; j_call: TRBJ2-2; d_call: -; v_call: TRBV28; cdr3_aa: CASSLSGQNTGELFF; cdr3_nt: TGTGCCAGCAGTTTATCAGGGCAGAACACCGGGGAGCTGTTTTTT
clone_size: few; j_call: TRBJ1-2; d_call: TRBD1; v_call: TRBV19; cdr3_aa: CATNTGTGSHYGYTF; cdr3_nt: TGTGCCACCAACACCGGGACAGGGTCCCACTATGGCTACACCTTC
clone_size: once; j_call: TRBJ1-1; d_call: -; v_call: TRBV29-1; cdr3_aa: CSVTRSGVGTEAFF; cdr3_nt: TGCAGCGTTACACGATCAGGGGTAGGGACTGAAGCTTTCTTT
clone_size: -; j_call: TRBJ2-7; d_call: TRBD2; v_call: TRBV29-1; cdr3_aa: CSVRTSGGGYEQYF; cdr3_nt: TGCAGCGTCCGGACTAGCGGGGGGGGTTACGAGCAGTACTTC
clone_size: -; j_call: TRBJ1-2; d_call: TRBD1; v_call: TRBV27; cdr3_aa: CASSRGTVNNYGYTF; cdr3_nt: TGTGCCAGCAGTCGGGGGACAGTCAATAACTATGGCTACACCTTC
clone_size: -; j_call: TRBJ1-5; d_call: -; v_call: TRBV5-8; cdr3_aa: CASSLKGLEGGGSNQPQHF; cdr3_nt: TGTGCCAGCAGCTTGAAGGGTCTAGAGGGCGGAGGGAGCAATCAGCCCCAGCATTTT
clone_size: -; j_call: TRBJ1-5; d_call: -; v_call: TRBV7-2; cdr3_aa: CASSLVMSGPQHF; cdr3_nt: TGTGCCAGCAGCTTAGTGATGAGTGGGCCCCAGCATTTT
clone_size: -; j_call: TRBJ1-1; d_call: -; v_call: TRBV25-1; cdr3_aa: CASSGPLSGAFF; cdr3_nt: TGTGCCAGCAGTGGTCCCCTATCAGGAGCTTTCTTT
clone_size: once; j_call: TRBJ2-3; d_call: -; v_call: TRBV28; cdr3_aa: CASVLRGSTDTQYF; cdr3_nt: TGTGCCAGCGTACTTAGGGGGAGCACAGATACGCAGTATTTT
clone_size: -; j_call: TRBJ1-3; d_call: TRBD1; v_call: TRBV18; cdr3_aa: CASSVDRTGNTIYF; cdr3_nt: TGTGCCAGCTCCGTGGACAGGACTGGAAACACCATATATTTT
clone_size: -; j_call: TRBJ1-3; d_call: -; v_call: TRBV5-6; cdr3_aa: CASTQGFSGNTIYF; cdr3_nt: TGTGCCAGCACCCAGGGGTTCTCTGGAAACACCATATATTTT
clone_size: -; j_call: TRBJ1-1; d_call: -; v_call: TRBV2; cdr3_aa: CASSLTELNTEAFF; cdr3_nt: TGTGCCAGCAGTCTGACAGAATTGAACACTGAAGCTTTCTTT
clone_size: -; j_call: TRBJ1-1; d_call: -; v_call: TRBV20-1; cdr3_aa: CSASSNTEAFF; cdr3_nt: TGCAGTGCTTCTAGTAACACTGAAGCTTTCTTT
clone_size: -; j_call: TRBJ2-7; d_call: TRBD1; v_call: TRBV6-6; cdr3_aa: CASTPKGQGAFYEQYF; cdr3_nt: TGTGCCAGCACCCCGAAGGGACAGGGGGCCTTCTACGAGCAGTACTTC
clone_size: few; j_call: TRBJ2-7; d_call: TRBD2; v_call: TRBV30; cdr3_aa: CAWRVGGGLSEQYF; cdr3_nt: TGTGCCTGGAGGGTCGGGGGGGGGCTTAGCGAGCAGTACTTC
clone_size: -; j_call: TRBJ1-5; d_call: -; v_call: TRBV27; cdr3_aa: CASSLNGLAGNQPQHF; cdr3_nt: TGTGCCAGCAGTTTAAACGGCCTGGCGGGCAATCAGCCCCAGCATTTT
clone_size: -; j_call: TRBJ2-5; d_call: -; v_call: TRBV6-5; cdr3_aa: CASSLRRERAETQYF; cdr3_nt: TGTGCCAGCAGCCTCCGGAGGGAGAGGGCAGAGACCCAGTACTTC
clone_size: -; j_call: TRBJ2-1; d_call: -; v_call: TRBV5-1; cdr3_aa: CASSLGGLSYNEQFF; cdr3_nt: TGCGCCAGCAGCTTGGGGGGGCTTTCCTACAATGAGCAGTTCTTC
clone_size: -; j_call: TRBJ2-3; d_call: TRBD1; v_call: TRBV6-1; cdr3_aa: CASSEWTGEDTQYF; cdr3_nt: TGTGCCAGCAGTGAGTGGACAGGGGAGGATACGCAGTATTTT
clone_size: -; j_call: TRBJ1-3; d_call: -; v_call: TRBV6-5; cdr3_aa: CATYSGNTIYF; cdr3_nt: TGTGCCACCTACTCTGGAAACACCATATATTTT
clone_size: -; j_call: TRBJ2-7; d_call: TRBD2; v_call: TRBV4-2; cdr3_aa: CASSQEPSGGRQYF; cdr3_nt: TGTGCCAGCAGCCAAGAACCTAGCGGGGGTAGGCAGTACTTC
clone_size: -; j_call: TRBJ2-7; d_call: TRBD2; v_call: TRBV5-6; cdr3_aa: CASSLKRGGWYEQYF; cdr3_nt: TGTGCCAGCAGCTTGAAGCGGGGGGGGTGGTACGAGCAGTACTTC
clone_size: -; j_call: TRBJ1-5; d_call: TRBD1; v_call: TRBV6-5; cdr3_aa: CASRKDRGNQPQHF; cdr3_nt: TGTGCCAGCAGGAAGGACAGGGGCAATCAGCCCCAGCATTTT
clone_size: -; j_call: TRBJ1-1; d_call: -; v_call: TRBV7-9; cdr3_aa: CASSRTELNTEAFF; cdr3_nt: TGTGCCAGCAGTAGGACAGAATTGAACACTGAAGCTTTCTTT
clone_size: -; j_call: TRBJ1-1; d_call: -; v_call: TRBV7-2; cdr3_aa: CASSFGPPGAGNTEAFF; cdr3_nt: TGTGCCAGCAGCTTCGGGCCTCCCGGCGCGGGGAACACTGAAGCTTTCTTT
clone_size: -; j_call: TRBJ1-3; d_call: -; v_call: TRBV7-2; cdr3_aa: CASSLDRETGNTIYF; cdr3_nt: TGTGCCAGCAGCTTAGACAGGGAAACCGGAAACACCATATATTTT
clone_size: -; j_call: TRBJ2-1; d_call: TRBD2; v_call: TRBV2; cdr3_aa: CASSAGGMNEQFF; cdr3_nt: TGTGCCAGCAGTGCGGGGGGGATGAATGAGCAGTTCTTC
clone_size: -; j_call: TRBJ2-3; d_call: TRBD1; v_call: TRBV5-6; cdr3_aa: CASSPGTGPDTQYF; cdr3_nt: TGTGCCAGCAGCCCCGGGACAGGGCCAGATACGCAGTATTTT
clone_size: -; j_call: TRBJ2-7; d_call: TRBD2; v_call: TRBV4-2; cdr3_aa: CASSQEWLAVPEQYF; cdr3_nt: TGTGCCAGCAGCCAAGAATGGCTAGCGGTCCCCGAGCAGTACTTC